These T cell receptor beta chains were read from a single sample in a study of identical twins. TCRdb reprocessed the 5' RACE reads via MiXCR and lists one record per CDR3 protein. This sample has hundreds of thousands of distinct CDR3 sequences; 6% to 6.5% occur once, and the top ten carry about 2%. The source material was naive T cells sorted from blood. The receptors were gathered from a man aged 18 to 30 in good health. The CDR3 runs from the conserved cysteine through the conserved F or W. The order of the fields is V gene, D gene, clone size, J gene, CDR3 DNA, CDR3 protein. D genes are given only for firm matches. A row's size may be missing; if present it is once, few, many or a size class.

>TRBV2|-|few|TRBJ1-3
TGTGCCAGCAGTGAAAGGCTACAGGGTAGTGGCACCATATATTTT
CASSERLQGSGTIYF
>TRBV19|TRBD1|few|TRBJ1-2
TGTGCCAGTAGTATGGACAGGAGATACACCTTC
CASSMDRRYTF
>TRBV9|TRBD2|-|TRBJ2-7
TGTGCCAGCAGCATGACCGGGACTAGCGGGAGCTCTGGGCAGTACTTC
CASSMTGTSGSSGQYF
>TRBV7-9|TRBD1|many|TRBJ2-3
TGTGCCAGCAGCTCGATGCAGGGGGCGTCAGATACGCAGTATTTT
CASSSMQGASDTQYF
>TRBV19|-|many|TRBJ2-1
TGTGCCAGTAGTATATCGAACTCACAGGGCAGTCCGTTCTTC
CASSISNSQGSPFF
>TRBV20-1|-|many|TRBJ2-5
TGCAGTGCTAGACCACGGGCCCGCCTTAGCGAGACCCAGTACTTC
CSARPRARLSETQYF
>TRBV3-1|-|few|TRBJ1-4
TGTGCCAGCAGCCGAAGGGGGGGAGCAACTAATGAAAAACTGTTTTTT
CASSRRGGATNEKLFF
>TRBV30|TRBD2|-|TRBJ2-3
TGTGCCTGGACTAGCGGGAGTGATACGCAGTATTTT
CAWTSGSDTQYF
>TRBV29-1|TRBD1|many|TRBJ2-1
TGCAGCGTTGAGGGCAGGGGGTTCAATGAGCAGTTCTTC
CSVEGRGFNEQFF
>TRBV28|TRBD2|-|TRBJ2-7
TGTGCCAGCAGTCGGGCAAGCGGGGTACTCGAGCAGTACTTC
CASSRASGVLEQYF
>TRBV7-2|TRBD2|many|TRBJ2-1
TGTGCCAGCAGCTTAGATAGGGCGGGAGTCTACAATGAGCAGTTCTTC
CASSLDRAGVYNEQFF
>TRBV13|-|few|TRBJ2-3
TGTGCCAGCAGCTTACGCAGGGCCCGCACAGATACGCAGTATTTT
CASSLRRARTDTQYF
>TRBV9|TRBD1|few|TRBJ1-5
TGTGCCAGCAGCTCGACAGGGTTGAGCAATCAGCCCCAGCATTTT
CASSSTGLSNQPQHF
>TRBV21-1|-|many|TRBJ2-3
TGTGCCAGCAGCGACATGCACAGGGGGCGCGGGGAAGCGGGAGCAGATACGCAGTATTTT
CASSDMHRGRGEAGADTQYF
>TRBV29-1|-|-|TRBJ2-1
TGCAGCGTTGGCGGAGCCCTTTCAGCCTACAATGAGCAGTTCTTC
CSVGGALSAYNEQFF
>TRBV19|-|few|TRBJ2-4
TGTGCCAGTAGTATAGATAACCGTAGCATTCAGTACTTC
CASSIDNRSIQYF
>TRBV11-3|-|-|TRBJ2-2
TGTGCCAGCAGCTTGGGATCCCGGGGCTTGAACACCGGGGAGCTGTTTTTT
CASSLGSRGLNTGELFF
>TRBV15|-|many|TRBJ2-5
TGTGCCACCAGCAGAGGCAGGGGAAGCCAAGAGACCCAGTACTTC
CATSRGRGSQETQYF
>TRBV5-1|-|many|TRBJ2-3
TGCGCCAGCAGCTTGAGGGCCAGGACGACGGATACGCAGTATTTT
CASSLRARTTDTQYF
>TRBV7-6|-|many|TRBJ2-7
TGTGCCAGCGGCCGGGGTCCCTTCTACGAGCAGTACTTC
CASGRGPFYEQYF
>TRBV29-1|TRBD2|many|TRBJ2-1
TGCAGCGTTGAAGATCGGCCTAGCGGGAGTCTGTACAATGAGCAGTTCTTC
CSVEDRPSGSLYNEQFF
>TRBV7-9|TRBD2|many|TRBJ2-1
TGTGCCAGCAGCTTCGGACTAGCGGGAGACAATGAGCAGTTCTTC
CASSFGLAGDNEQFF
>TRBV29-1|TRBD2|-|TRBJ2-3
TGCAGCGTTGCTCGCGGGAGGGTGGATACGCAGTATTTT
CSVARGRVDTQYF
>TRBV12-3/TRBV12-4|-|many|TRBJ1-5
TGTGCCAGCAGTCGCCGGGGCCTTAATCAGCCCCAGCATTTT
CASSRRGLNQPQHF
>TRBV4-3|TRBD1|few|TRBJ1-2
TGCGCCAGCAGCCCTGAGTGGGACAGGGTTGGCTACACCTTC
CASSPEWDRVGYTF
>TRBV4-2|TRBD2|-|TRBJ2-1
TGTGCCAGCAGCCCCCTCGGGCAGACCGGGACTAGCGGGATCAGGAGCTCCTACAATGAGCAGTTCTTC
CASSPLGQTGTSGIRSSYNEQFF
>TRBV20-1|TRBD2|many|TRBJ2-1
TGCAGTGCACCAGAACTAGCGGGAGACTCCTACAATGAGCAGTTCTTC
CSAPELAGDSYNEQFF
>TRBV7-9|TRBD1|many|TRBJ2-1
TGTGCCAGCAGCTTGGACAGGGCTCCCTACAATGAGCAGTTCTTC
CASSLDRAPYNEQFF
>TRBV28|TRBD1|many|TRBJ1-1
TGTGCCAGCAGGCCGGACAGGAGGGCTGAAGCTTTCTTT
CASRPDRRAEAFF
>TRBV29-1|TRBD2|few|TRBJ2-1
TGCAGCCTTCAGCGGGGAACAGTCCAAGCGGGGAATGAGCAGTTCTTC
CSLQRGTVQAGNEQFF
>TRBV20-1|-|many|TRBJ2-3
TGCAGTGCCAGGTTTAGCCAAGTCACAGATACGCAGTATTTT
CSARFSQVTDTQYF
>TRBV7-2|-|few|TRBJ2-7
TGTGCCAGCAGATCTCGCGCGGGTTACGAGCAGTACTTC
CASRSRAGYEQYF
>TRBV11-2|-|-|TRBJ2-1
TGTGCCAGCAGCTTAGTTGGTCGTGATGATGAGCAGTTCTTC
CASSLVGRDDEQFF
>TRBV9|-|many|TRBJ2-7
TGTGCCAGCAGCGTAGGTCCCAGCTCCTACGAGCAGTACTTC
CASSVGPSSYEQYF
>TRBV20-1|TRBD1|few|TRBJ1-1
TGCAGTGCTATCCAGGACAGGAAAACTGAAGCTTTCTTT
CSAIQDRKTEAFF
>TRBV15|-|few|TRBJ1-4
TGTGCCACCAGCAGGACCGGGACTGAAAATGAAAAACTGTTTTTT
CATSRTGTENEKLFF
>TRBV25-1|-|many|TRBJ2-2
TGTGCCAGCAGTGAGCCTAGACATCGTGGTTCCGGGGAGCTGTTTTTT
CASSEPRHRGSGELFF
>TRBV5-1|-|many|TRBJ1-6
TGCGCCAGCAGCTTCTGGACCGCACGTTCTAATTCACCCCTCCACTTT
CASSFWTARSNSPLHF
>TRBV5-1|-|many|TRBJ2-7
TGCGCCAGCAGTCCTCAAGACTACGAGCAGTACTTC
CASSPQDYEQYF
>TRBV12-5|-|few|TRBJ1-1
TGTGCTAGTGGTTTGGTTCCGGACACTGAAGCTTTCTTT
CASGLVPDTEAFF
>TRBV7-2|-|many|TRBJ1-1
TGTGCCAGCAGCTTAATCGGGCAGAGGAACACTGAAGCTTTCTTT
CASSLIGQRNTEAFF
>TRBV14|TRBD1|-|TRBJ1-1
TGTGCCAGCAGCCCCCGGGACAGCGTCGTAGGAGCTTTCTTT
CASSPRDSVVGAFF
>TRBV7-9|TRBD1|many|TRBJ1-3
TGTGCCAGCAGCTCAGAGGACAGGGCTGGAAACACCATATATTTT
CASSSEDRAGNTIYF
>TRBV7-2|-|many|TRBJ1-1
TGTGCCAGCAGCTTATCTAGGACACCTGTGACTGAAGCTTTCTTT
CASSLSRTPVTEAFF
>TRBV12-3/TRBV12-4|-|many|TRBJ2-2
TGTGCCAGCAATAGAACTCCTCCGAGACACACCGGGGAGCTGTTTTTT
CASNRTPPRHTGELFF
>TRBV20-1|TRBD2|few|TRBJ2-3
TGCAGTGCCCTCAGCGGGGATGGAGATACGCAGTATTTT
CSALSGDGDTQYF
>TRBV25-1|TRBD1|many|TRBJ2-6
TGTGCCAGCGGGACAGTTCGGGGGGCCAACGTCCTGACTTTC
CASGTVRGANVLTF
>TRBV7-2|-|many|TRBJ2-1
TGTGCCACCCAGCGGCAGAGCTCCTACAATGAGCAGTTCTTC
CATQRQSSYNEQFF
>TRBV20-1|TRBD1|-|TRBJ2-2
TGCAGTGCCCGTAATCCGGGACAGGCGAACACCGGGGAGCTGTTTTTT
CSARNPGQANTGELFF
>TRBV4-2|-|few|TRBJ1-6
TGTGCCAGCAGCCAAGGTCTGAGGGACTCACCCCTCCACTTT
CASSQGLRDSPLHF
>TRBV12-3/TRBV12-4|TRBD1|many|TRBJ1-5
TGTGCCAGCAGTAATCATAGGGGGCCCAATCAGCCCCAGCATTTT
CASSNHRGPNQPQHF
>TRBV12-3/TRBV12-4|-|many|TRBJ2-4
TGTGCCAGCAGCCAAGACCGCTCGAAAAACATTCAGTACTTC
CASSQDRSKNIQYF
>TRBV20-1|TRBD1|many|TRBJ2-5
TGCAGTGCTAGAGGGGACAGGGATCTGTGGGAGACCCAGTACTTC
CSARGDRDLWETQYF
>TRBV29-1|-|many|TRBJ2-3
TGCAGCGTTACAGGGTCAGATACGCAGTATTTT
CSVTGSDTQYF
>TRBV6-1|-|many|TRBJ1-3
TGTGCCAGCACTGAGTCCGGCAGCTCTGGAAACACCATATATTTT
CASTESGSSGNTIYF
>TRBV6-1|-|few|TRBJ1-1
TGTGCCAGCAGTCCTCCCGGGACTCACAACACTGAAGCTTTCTTT
CASSPPGTHNTEAFF
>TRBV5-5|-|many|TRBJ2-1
TGTGCCAGCAGCCCCTCCCTTAATGAGCAGTTCTTC
CASSPSLNEQFF
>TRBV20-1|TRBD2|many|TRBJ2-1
TGCAGTGCTACACCACTAGCGGGAGCCTCCAATGAGCAGTTCTTC
CSATPLAGASNEQFF
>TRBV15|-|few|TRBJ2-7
TGTGCCACCAGCAGAGATCTCGACCAGCGCTACGAGCAGTACTTC
CATSRDLDQRYEQYF